This T cell receptor (beta chain) was captured by sequencing in a study of Siglec-9 on CD8 T cells in melanoma. Germline V gene sequence: CDR1 SGDLS, CDR2 YYNGEE. The CDR3 extends over 16 amino acids. V lost 0 bases to trimming and J lost 3 bases; unmatched junction nucleotides: 8. Details on this clone: Its antigen is currently unknown.

Only in-frame clones appear in the TCRdb table, and some are missing; sequencing was by immunoSEQ multiplex PCR. The profile covers more than 25,000 clones, with 75% to 85% appearing a single time and almost 6% taken by the ten largest. The study, taken as a whole, reports: An effector memory CD8+ subset marked by Siglec-9 reportedly appeared to gather in melanoma.

Sequencing was carried out using Siglec-9- CD8+ T cells sorted from blood. This chain uses TRBV9 with TRBJ1-1; 7 positions match TRBD1. This TCR was sampled from a human donor in good health. The CDR3 sequence: CASSVVGQVGYTEAFF. In DNA form, the CDR3 reads TGTGCCAGCAGCGTAGTCGGACAGGTCGGTTACACTGAAGCTTTCTTT.